This T cell receptor (beta chain) was identified during a study of T cell repertoires in cytomegalovirus infection (dated by TCRdb to the late 2010s). With respect to the entire study: Alongside well-studied HLA-B-restricted epitopes, the peptide stimulations were aimed at recently identified HLA-C-restricted CMV epitopes, whose presentation resists viral immunomodulation. Donor HLA type was relevant to the analysis, as public TCR beta signatures indicated carriage of CMV infection together with the matching HLA type.

Reading the germline V gene gives CDR1 SGHNT and CDR2 YENEEA. V is shortened by 5 bases, J by 7 bases, and the region joining them spans 23 bases. The CDR3 has 16 amino acids, counting the end cysteine and phenylalanine. Just CDR3 DNA is preserved here, 48 bases in frame from base 1. The data were produced on an Illumina HiSeq 1500. The public reads were run again by TCRdb, first through fastp at Q25 and then through MiXCR, and only productive beta chains were kept. Entries are consolidated by CDR3 protein sequence, retaining the most common genes and DNA. For this sample the table gives nearly 700,000 distinct CDR3 sequences, of which around 35% were detected only once. Roughly 20% of the sample goes to the ten largest clones. What the study reported, not specific to this receptor: The ex vivo response was dominated by HLA-C-restricted CMV-specific TCR beta clonotypes, which also provided the single most frequent clonotype in two of eight donors. Cumulative frequency of public TCR beta family members discriminated carriers of CMV infection plus the relevant HLA type in this cohort and an independent 352-donor cohort.

Details on this clonotype: Its antigen is unknown. No much larger clonotype is one base removed from it; base qualities were not supplied.

The treatment or condition label, read with the paper, signifies: in vitro stimulation with specific CMV peptide epitopes to enrich CMV-specific T cells. Here the sequenced sample was cultured PBMCs, taken from culture after CMV antigen stimulation. The chain is encoded by TRBV11-3 joined to TRBJ1-1, with no confident D gene call. The receptor was isolated from a human donor in good health (CMV status not recorded). Some clones in this sample may be carry-over from other donors' samples. The DNA is as follows: TGTGCCAGCAGCCCCCCCAGGAAGAAAGAAGTAGGTGAAGCTTTCTTT. Translated, it gives CASSPPRKKEVGEAFF.